This T cell receptor beta chain is drawn from a study of PD-1 blockade in classical Hodgkin lymphoma. Whole-study findings and limits: Healthy donors reportedly exceeded newly diagnosed patients in baseline TCR diversity.

In its sample, this clone was seen once. Its specificity is not known. Each patient experienced a relapse that followed autologous stem cell transplantation, and brentuximab vedotin exposure varied. The protocol was immunoSEQ multiplex PCR, while the TCRdb copy is restricted to in-frame clones and leaves out a portion. The sample has 10,000 to 15,000 clones, over 80% seen once. The CDR3 is 13 residues long. V gave up 2 bases and J gave up 1 base, with 2 bases separating them. From germline, CDR1 is ENHRY and CDR2 SYGVKD. Sequencing used peripheral blood mononuclear cells (PBMCs), obtained at baseline. The chain employs TRBV10-3 and TRBJ2-2, with no clear D. The TCR was taken from a human donor with classical Hodgkin lymphoma. CDR3 DNA: TGTGCCATCAGTGAGGGGAACACCGGGGAGCTGTTTTTT. It encodes CAISEGNTGELFF.